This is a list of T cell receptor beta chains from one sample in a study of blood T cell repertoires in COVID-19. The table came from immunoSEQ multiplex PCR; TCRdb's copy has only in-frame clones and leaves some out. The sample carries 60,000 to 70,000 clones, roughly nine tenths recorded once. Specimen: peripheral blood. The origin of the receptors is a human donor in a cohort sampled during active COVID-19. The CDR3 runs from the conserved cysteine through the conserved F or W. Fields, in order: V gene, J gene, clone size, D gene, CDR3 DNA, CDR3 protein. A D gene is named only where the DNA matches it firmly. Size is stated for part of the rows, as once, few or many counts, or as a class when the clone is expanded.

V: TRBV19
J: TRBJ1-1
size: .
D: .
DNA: TGTGCCAGTAGTCCAGGGACACTGAACACTGAAGCTTTCTTT
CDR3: CASSPGTLNTEAFF

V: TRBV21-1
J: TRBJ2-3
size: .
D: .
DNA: TGTGCCAGCAGCCCTCGGGCGGGACAGCTCGGGGATACGCAGTATTTT
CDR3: CASSPRAGQLGDTQYF

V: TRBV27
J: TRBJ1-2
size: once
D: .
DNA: TGTGCCAGCAGTTTACCGGGTTTCTATGGCTACACCTTC
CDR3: CASSLPGFYGYTF

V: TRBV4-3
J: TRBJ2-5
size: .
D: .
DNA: TGCGCCAGCAGCCAAGATCATGTCAACCAAGAGACCCAGTACTTC
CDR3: CASSQDHVNQETQYF

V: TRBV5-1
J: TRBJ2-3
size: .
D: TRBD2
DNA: TGCGCCAGCAGCTCCGGGGGGGCAGATACGCAGTATTTT
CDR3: CASSSGGADTQYF

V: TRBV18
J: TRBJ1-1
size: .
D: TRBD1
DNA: TGTGCCAGCTCACCATGGGGACAGGGGGAAATCACTGAAGCTTTCTTT
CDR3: CASSPWGQGEITEAFF

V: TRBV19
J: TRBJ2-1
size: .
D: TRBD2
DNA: TGTGCCAGTAACGTACTAGCGGGGGGCCTTAGGGAGCAGTTCTTC
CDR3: CASNVLAGGLREQFF

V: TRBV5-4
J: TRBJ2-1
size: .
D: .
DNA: TGTGCCAGCAGCTTGGTTAGCGGTACCCTTGGGTGGGAGCAGTTCTTC
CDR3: CASSLVSGTLGWEQFF

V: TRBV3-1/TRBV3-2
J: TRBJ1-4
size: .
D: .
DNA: TGTGCCAGCAGCCGACTTAATGAAAAACTGTTTTTT
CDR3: CASSRLNEKLFF

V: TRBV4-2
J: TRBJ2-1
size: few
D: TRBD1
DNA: TGTGCCAGCAGCCAAGAGGCCAGGGGGAGCTACAATGAGCAGTTCTTC
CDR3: CASSQEARGSYNEQFF

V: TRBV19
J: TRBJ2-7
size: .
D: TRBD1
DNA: TGTGCCAGTAGTATCCTTGGGACAGTCGAGCAGTACTTC
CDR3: CASSILGTVEQYF

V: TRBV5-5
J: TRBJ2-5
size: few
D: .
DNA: TGTGCCAGCAGCTTGTCAGGGATTCAAGAGACCCAGTACTTC
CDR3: CASSLSGIQETQYF

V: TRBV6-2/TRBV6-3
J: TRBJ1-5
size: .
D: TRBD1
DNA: TGTGCCAGCAGTGACCCGACAGGGGCCTCTCAGCCCCAGCATTTT
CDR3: CASSDPTGASQPQHF

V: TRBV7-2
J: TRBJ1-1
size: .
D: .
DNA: TGTGCCAGCAGCTCCAGGCAACAGGTCATGAACACTGAAGCTTTCTTT
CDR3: CASSSRQQVMNTEAFF

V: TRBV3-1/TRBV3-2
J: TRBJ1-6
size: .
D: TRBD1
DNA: TGTGCCAGCAGCCCCTGGACAGGGGGTTCAATCTCACCCCTCCACTTT
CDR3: CASSPWTGGSISPLHF

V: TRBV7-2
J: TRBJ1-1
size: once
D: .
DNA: TGTGCCAGCAGCTTATCTGTCAGGCCCACTGAAGCTTTCTTT
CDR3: CASSLSVRPTEAFF

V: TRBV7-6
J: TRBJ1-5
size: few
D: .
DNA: TGTGCCAGCAGCTTAGAAGGGGCTGGAAATCAGCCCCAGCATTTT
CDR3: CASSLEGAGNQPQHF

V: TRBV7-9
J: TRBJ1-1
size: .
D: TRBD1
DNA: TGTGCCAGCAGCTGGGACAGGGGGGAAACTGAAGCTTTCTTT
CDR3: CASSWDRGETEAFF

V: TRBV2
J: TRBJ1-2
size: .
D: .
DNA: TGTGCCAGCAGTGAATCGACAGCTAACTATGGCTACACCTTC
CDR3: CASSESTANYGYTF

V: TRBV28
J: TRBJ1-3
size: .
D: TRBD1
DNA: TGTGCCAGCGGATCATTTGGACAGGGGGGAAACACCATATATTTT
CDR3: CASGSFGQGGNTIYF

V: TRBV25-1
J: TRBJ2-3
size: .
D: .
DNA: TGTGCCAGCAACGGGGGTAGAGATACGCAGTATTTT
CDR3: CASNGGRDTQYF

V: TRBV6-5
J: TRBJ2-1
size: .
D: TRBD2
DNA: TGTGCCAGCAGTTCGACTAGCGGGGGGTCATACAATGAGCAGTTCTTC
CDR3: CASSSTSGGSYNEQFF

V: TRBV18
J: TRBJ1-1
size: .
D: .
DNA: TGTGCCAGCTCACCAAACTGGAACACTGAAGCTTTCTTT
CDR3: CASSPNWNTEAFF

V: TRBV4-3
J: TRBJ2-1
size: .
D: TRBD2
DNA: TGCGCCAGCAGCCAAGACATGCGCGGGGGGAATGAGCAGTTCTTC
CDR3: CASSQDMRGGNEQFF

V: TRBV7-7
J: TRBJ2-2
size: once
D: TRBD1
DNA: TGTGCTAGCAGCTTGACAGGGTCGAACACCGGGGAGCTGTTTTTT
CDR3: CASSLTGSNTGELFF

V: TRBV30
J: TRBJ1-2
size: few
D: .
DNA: TGTGCCTCTCACAAGAATACTAACTATGGCTACACCTTC
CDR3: CASHKNTNYGYTF

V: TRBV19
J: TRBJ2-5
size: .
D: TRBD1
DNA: TGTGCCAGTAGTATAGTGGCCGGACAGGGAAAAGAGACCCAGTACTTC
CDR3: CASSIVAGQGKETQYF

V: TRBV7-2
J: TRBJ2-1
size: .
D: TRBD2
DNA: TGTGCCAGCAGCTTAGGGCTAGCGGGACTCAATGAGCAGTTCTTC
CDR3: CASSLGLAGLNEQFF

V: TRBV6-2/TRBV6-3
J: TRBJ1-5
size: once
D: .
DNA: TGTGCCAGCAGTTACTCGGGGCAGGGCAGTCAGCCCCAGCATTTT
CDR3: CASSYSGQGSQPQHF

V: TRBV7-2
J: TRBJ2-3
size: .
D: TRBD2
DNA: TGTGCCAGCAGCGTAACCCTAGCGGGTGGTGGAGATACGCAGTATTTT
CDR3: CASSVTLAGGGDTQYF

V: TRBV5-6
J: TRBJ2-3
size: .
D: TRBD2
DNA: TGTGCCAGCAGCCAAAGGACTAGCGGGGGGGCATCGAACACAGATACGCAGTATTTT
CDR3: CASSQRTSGGASNTDTQYF

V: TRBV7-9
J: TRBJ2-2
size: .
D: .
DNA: TGTGCCAGCAGCTACCGACTAGTCACCGGGGAGCTGTTTTTT
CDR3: CASSYRLVTGELFF

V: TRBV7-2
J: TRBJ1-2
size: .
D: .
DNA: TGTGCCAGCAGCGAGGCAGTCTTGGATGGCTACACCTTC
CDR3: CASSEAVLDGYTF

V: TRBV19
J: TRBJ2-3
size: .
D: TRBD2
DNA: TGTGCCAGTAGTACGGGACTAGCGGGAGTAAGGGCAGATACGCAGTATTTT
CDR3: CASSTGLAGVRADTQYF

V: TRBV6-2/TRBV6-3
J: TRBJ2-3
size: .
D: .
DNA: TGTGCCAGCAGTTATCCCCAAAGCACAGATACGCAGTATTTT
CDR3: CASSYPQSTDTQYF

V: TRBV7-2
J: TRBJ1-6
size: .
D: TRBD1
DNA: TGTGCCAGCAGCTTAGGCAGGGGGAATAATTCACCCCTCCACTTT
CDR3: CASSLGRGNNSPLHF

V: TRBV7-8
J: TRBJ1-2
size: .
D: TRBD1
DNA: TGTGCCAGCAGCTTAGCGGTAGTCAGGGGGTCTTTCTATGGCTACACCTTC
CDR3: CASSLAVVRGSFYGYTF

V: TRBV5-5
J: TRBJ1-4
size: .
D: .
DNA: TGTGCCAGCAGCCCGGGGATACCTCGTTACATTAATGAAAAACTGTTTTTT
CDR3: CASSPGIPRYINEKLFF

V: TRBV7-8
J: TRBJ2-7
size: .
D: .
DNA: TGTGCCAGCAGCTTAGTGGGGGGAACCTACGAGCAGTACTTC
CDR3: CASSLVGGTYEQYF

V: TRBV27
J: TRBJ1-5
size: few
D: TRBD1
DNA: TGTGCCAGCAGTTTATTGGGGCTCGGACAGGACAATCAGCCCCAGCATTTT
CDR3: CASSLLGLGQDNQPQHF

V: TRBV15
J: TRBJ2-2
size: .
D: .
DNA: TGTGCCACCAGCAGAGTCGCAGGCGCCGGGGAGCTGTTTTTT
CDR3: CATSRVAGAGELFF

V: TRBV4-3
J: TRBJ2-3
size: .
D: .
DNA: TGCGCCAGCAGCCAAGAATTGGCGGGTACGCAGTATTTT
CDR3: CASSQELAGTQYF

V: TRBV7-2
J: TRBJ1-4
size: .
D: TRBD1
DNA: TGTGCCAGCAGCCTCAACCCAACAGGGGCCACTAATGAAAAACTGTTTTTT
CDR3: CASSLNPTGATNEKLFF

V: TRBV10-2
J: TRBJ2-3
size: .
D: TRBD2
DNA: TGCGCCAGTTTGACTAGCGGAGTTAGCACAGATACGCAGTATTTT
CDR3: CASLTSGVSTDTQYF

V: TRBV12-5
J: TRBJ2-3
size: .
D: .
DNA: TGTGCTAGTGGTTTTGGGAGGACCGAAGGAGATACGCAGTATTTT
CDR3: CASGFGRTEGDTQYF

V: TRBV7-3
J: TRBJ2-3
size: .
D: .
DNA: TGTGCCAGCAGCTTAGGCGGCACTAGCACAGATACGCAGTATTTT
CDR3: CASSLGGTSTDTQYF

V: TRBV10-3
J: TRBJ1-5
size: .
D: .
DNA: TGTGCCATCAGAGGACGGGAAAATCAGCCCCAGCATTTT
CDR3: CAIRGRENQPQHF

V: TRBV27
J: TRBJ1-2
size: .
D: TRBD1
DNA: TGTGCCAGCAGTTTATCGGTCTCGGTCCAGGGGGATGGCTACACCTTC
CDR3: CASSLSVSVQGDGYTF

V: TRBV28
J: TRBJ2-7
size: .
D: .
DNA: TGTGCCAGCAGTTTAGGAGGCAACTCCTACGAGCAGTACTTC
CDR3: CASSLGGNSYEQYF

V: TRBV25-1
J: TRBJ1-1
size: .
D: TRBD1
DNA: TGTGCCAGCAGCCTCGACAGGGGCTACACTGAAGCTTTCTTT
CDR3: CASSLDRGYTEAFF